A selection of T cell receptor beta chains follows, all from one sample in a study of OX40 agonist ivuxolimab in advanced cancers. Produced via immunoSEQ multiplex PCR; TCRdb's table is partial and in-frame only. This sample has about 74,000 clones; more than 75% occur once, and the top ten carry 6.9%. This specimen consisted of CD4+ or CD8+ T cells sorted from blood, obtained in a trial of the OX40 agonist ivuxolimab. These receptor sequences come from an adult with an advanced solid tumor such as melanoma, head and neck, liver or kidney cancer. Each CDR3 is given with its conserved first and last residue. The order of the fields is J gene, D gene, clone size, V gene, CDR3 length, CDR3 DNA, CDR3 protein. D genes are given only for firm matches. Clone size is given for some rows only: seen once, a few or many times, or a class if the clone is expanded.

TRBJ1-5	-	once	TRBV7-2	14	TGTGCCAGCAGCTCTGACGGGAGCAATCAGCCCCAGCATTTT	CASSSDGSNQPQHF
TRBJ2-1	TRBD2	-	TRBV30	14	TGTGCCTGGAGTGTAGGCAGCGGGAGTTATGAGCAGTTCTTC	CAWSVGSGSYEQFF
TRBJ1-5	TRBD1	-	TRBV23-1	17	TGCGCCAGCAGTCAATCGAGGGCAGGGGGCGGCAATCAGCCCCAGCATTTT	CASSQSRAGGGNQPQHF
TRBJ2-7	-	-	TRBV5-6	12	TGTGCCAGCAGCTTGGTCAACTACGAGCAGTACTTC	CASSLVNYEQYF
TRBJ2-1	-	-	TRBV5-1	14	TGCGCCAGCAGCTTACAGGAAGTAATGGATGAGCAGTTCTTC	CASSLQEVMDEQFF
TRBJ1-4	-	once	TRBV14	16	TGTGCCAGCAGCCCTGGTCGTCTTGGGCGGGACGAAAAACTGTTTTTT	CASSPGRLGRDEKLFF
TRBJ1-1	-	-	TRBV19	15	TGTGCCAGTAGTATGCTTTGGGGGGCGAACACTGAAGCTTTCTTT	CASSMLWGANTEAFF
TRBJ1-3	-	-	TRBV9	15	TGTGCCAGCAGCGCCGATACAGGGCGCGGAAACACCATATATTTT	CASSADTGRGNTIYF
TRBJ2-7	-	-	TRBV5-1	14	TGCGCCAGCAGCTTACTTCGGAGCTCCTACGAGCAGTACTTC	CASSLLRSSYEQYF
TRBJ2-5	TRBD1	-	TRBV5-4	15	TGTGCCAGCAGCTTGCGACTGGCAGGGGGAGAGACCCAGTACTTC	CASSLRLAGGETQYF
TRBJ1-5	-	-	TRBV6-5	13	TGTGCCAGCAGTTACAATAGCAATCAGCCCCAGCATTTT	CASSYNSNQPQHF
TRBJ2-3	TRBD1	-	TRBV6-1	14	TGTGCCAGCAGTGCTACTACAGGGGGGCATACGCAGTATTTT	CASSATTGGHTQYF
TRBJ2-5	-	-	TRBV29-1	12	TGCAGCGCCTCGAGCAACCAAGAGACCCAGTACTTC	CSASSNQETQYF
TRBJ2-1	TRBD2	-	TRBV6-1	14	TGTGCCAGCCCCCCTAGCGGGGCCTACAATGAGCAGTTCTTC	CASPPSGAYNEQFF
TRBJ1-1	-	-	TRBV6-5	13	TGTGCCAGCAGTTACTTCCGTAACACTGAAGCTTTCTTT	CASSYFRNTEAFF
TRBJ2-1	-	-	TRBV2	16	TGTGCCAGCAGTGGCATCCAGGGGACCTCCTACAATGAGCAGTTCTTC	CASSGIQGTSYNEQFF
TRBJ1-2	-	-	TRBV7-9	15	TGTGCCAGCAGCTTAGCAGGAAGCCTTATAGCTGGCTACACCTTC	CASSLAGSLIAGYTF
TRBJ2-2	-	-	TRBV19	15	TGTGCCACCCCGTCCCCCAGCGGAGCCACCGGGGAGCTGTTTTTT	CATPSPSGATGELFF
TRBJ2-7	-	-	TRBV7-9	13	TGTGCCAGCAGCTTAGCTGGTACGTGGGAGCAGTACTTC	CASSLAGTWEQYF
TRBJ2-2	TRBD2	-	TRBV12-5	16	TGTGCTAGTGGTTTGCTTAGCGGGGGGAACACCGGGGAGCTGTTTTTT	CASGLLSGGNTGELFF
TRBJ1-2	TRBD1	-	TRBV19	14	TGTGCCAGTAGCTCAGACAGGGAATCCCATGGCTACACCTTC	CASSSDRESHGYTF
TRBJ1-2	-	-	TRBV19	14	TGTGCCAGTAGTATCCCTGACAGTCCCTATGGCTACACCTTC	CASSIPDSPYGYTF
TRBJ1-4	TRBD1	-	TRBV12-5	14	TGTGCTAGTGGTTCCGGGACAGTTAATGAAAAACTGTTTTTT	CASGSGTVNEKLFF
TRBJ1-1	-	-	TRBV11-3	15	TGTGCCAGCAGCTTTGGACCAGTAACAGTTACTGAAGCTTTCTTT	CASSFGPVTVTEAFF
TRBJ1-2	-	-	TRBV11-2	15	TGTGCCAGCAGCTTAGATGGTTGGGGATGGTATGGCTACACCTTC	CASSLDGWGWYGYTF
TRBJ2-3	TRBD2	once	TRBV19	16	TGTGCCAGTAGTCCGGAACTAGCGGGGAACACAGATACGCAGTATTTT	CASSPELAGNTDTQYF
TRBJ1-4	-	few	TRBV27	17	TGTGCCAGCAGTTTCTCGGGACGCAGGCGAACTAATGAAAAACTGTTTTTT	CASSFSGRRRTNEKLFF
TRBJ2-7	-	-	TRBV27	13	TGTGCCAGCAGTTTAGGAGCAGTCTACGAGCAGTACTTC	CASSLGAVYEQYF
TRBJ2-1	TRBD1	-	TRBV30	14	TGTGCCTGGAGCAACCGGGACAGGGACAATGAGCAGTTCTTC	CAWSNRDRDNEQFF
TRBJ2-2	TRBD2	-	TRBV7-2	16	TGTGCCAGCAGCTCCCCGCAGGCGGGAGGGCCCGGGGAGCTGTTTTTT	CASSSPQAGGPGELFF
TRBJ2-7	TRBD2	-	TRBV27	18	TGTGCCAGCAGTTTATCTCGACTAGCGGGGGATAGCTCCTACGAGCAGTACTTC	CASSLSRLAGDSSYEQYF
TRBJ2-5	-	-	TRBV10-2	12	TGCGCCAGCAGTGAGTCTGGGGAGACCCAGTACTTC	CASSESGETQYF
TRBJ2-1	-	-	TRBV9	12	TGTGCCAGCAGCGGTCTCGAGGGTGAGCAGTTCTTC	CASSGLEGEQFF
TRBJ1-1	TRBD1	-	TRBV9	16	TGTGCCAGCAGCGTAGGAGGGGGACAGGCAAACACTGAAGCTTTCTTT	CASSVGGGQANTEAFF
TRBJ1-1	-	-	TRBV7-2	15	TGTGCCAGCAGCCGGAAGGACAGTCCGCAGAGTGAAGCTTTCTTT	CASSRKDSPQSEAFF
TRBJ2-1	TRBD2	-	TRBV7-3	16	TGTGCCAGCAGCTCGTCAGCGGCGGGAGGAAGGAATGAGCAGTTCTTC	CASSSSAAGGRNEQFF
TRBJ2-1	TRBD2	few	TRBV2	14	TGTGCCATACTAGGACTAGCGGGAGGCGTTGAGCAGTTCTTC	CAILGLAGGVEQFF
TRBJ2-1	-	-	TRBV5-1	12	TGCGCCAGCAGCTTGGTTGTCGATGAGCAGTTCTTC	CASSLVVDEQFF
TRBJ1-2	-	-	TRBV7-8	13	TGTGCCAGCAGCCGGGGCCGGGACCTAGGCTACACCTTC	CASSRGRDLGYTF
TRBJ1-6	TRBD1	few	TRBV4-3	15	TGCGCCAGCAGCCAAGATGGGGACAGAACTTCACCCCTCCACTTT	CASSQDGDRTSPLHF
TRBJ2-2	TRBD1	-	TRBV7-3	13	TGTGCCAGCAGCAAGGGGGCCGGCGGGGAGCTGTTTTTT	CASSKGAGGELFF
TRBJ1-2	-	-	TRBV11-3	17	TGTGCCAGCAGAAAACAAGCCGGGACGGCCGACAACTATGGCTACACCTTC	CASRKQAGTADNYGYTF
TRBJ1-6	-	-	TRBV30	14	TGTGCCTGGAGTGTAGGGAACCGAAATTCACCCCTCCACTTT	CAWSVGNRNSPLHF
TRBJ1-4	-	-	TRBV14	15	TGTGCCAGCAGCCCGACAGTAGCTAATAATGAAAAACTGTTTTTT	CASSPTVANNEKLFF
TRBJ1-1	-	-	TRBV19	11	TGTGCCAGTAGTAATCTCGCTGAAGCTTTCTTT	CASSNLAEAFF
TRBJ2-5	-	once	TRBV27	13	TGTGCCAGCAGTCCCTGGGGCAAAGAGACCCAGTACTTC	CASSPWGKETQYF